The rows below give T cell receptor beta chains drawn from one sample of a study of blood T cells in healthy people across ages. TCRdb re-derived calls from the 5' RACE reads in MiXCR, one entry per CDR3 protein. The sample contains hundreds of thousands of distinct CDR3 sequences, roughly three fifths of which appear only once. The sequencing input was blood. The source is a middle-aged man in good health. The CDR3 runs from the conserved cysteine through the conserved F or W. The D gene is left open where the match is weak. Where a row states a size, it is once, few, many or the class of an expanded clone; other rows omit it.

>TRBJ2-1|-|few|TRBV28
CASRAHGPNEQFF
TGTGCCAGCAGAGCGCACGGACCCAATGAGCAGTTCTTC
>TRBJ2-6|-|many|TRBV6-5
CASSYSPGSGANVLTF
TGTGCCAGCAGTTACTCCCCAGGGTCGGGGGCCAACGTCCTGACTTTC
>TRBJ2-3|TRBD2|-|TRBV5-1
CASTHGASGRTDTQYF
TGCGCCAGCACCCACGGAGCTAGCGGGAGGACAGATACGCAGTATTTT
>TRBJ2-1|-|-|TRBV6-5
CASSDARVYNEQFF
TGTGCCAGCAGTGACGCGAGAGTTTACAATGAGCAGTTCTTC
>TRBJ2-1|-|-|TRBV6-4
CASSDGINEQFF
TGTGCCAGCAGTGACGGGATCAATGAGCAGTTCTTC
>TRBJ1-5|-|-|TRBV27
CASSPKMRDSNQPQHF
TGTGCCAGCAGCCCGAAGATGAGGGACAGCAATCAGCCCCAGCATTTT
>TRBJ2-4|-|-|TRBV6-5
CASSYGWEDIQYF
TGTGCCAGCAGTTACGGGTGGGAAGACATTCAGTACTTC
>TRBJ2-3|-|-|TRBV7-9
CASSDAGQPQVVSEGTQYF
TGTGCCAGCAGCGATGCGGGACAGCCCCAAGTGGTTTCCGAGGGTACGCAGTATTTT
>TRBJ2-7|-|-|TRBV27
CASSPLGVYEQYF
TGTGCCAGCAGTCCCCTAGGGGTTTACGAGCAGTACTTC
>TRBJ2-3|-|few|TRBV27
CASSLEKYTDTQYF
TGTGCCAGCAGTTTGGAAAAATACACAGATACGCAGTATTTT
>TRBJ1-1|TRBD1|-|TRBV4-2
CASSQESRGGSTEAFF
TGTGCCAGCAGCCAAGAAAGTAGAGGGGGCAGTACTGAAGCTTTCTTT
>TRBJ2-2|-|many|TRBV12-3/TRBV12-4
CASSFARGTGELFF
TGTGCCAGCAGTTTTGCTAGGGGCACCGGGGAGCTGTTTTTT
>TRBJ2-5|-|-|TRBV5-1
CASSLRDQSGETQYF
TGCGCCAGCAGCCTACGGGACCAAAGTGGGGAGACCCAGTACTTC
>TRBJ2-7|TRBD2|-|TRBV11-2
CASSLTNSGLAGGAPLYEQYF
TGTGCCAGCAGCCTTACAAACTCGGGACTAGCGGGAGGCGCGCCCCTGTACGAGCAGTACTTC
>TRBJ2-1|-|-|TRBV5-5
CASSLDRVSYNERFF
TGTGCCAGCAGCTTGGACCGGGTTTCCTACAATGAGCGGTTCTTC
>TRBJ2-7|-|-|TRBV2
CASSDGSAFRYF
TGTGCCAGCAGTGATGGCTCAGCCTTTAGGTACTTC
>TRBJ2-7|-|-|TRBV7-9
CASSLEVQRMYF
TGTGCCAGCAGCTTAGAAGTCCAGCGGATGTACTTC
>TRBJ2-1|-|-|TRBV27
CASSPYWGSSEQFF
TGTGCCAGCAGCCCGTATTGGGGTTCGAGTGAGCAGTTCTTC
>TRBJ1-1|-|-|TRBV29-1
CSVEVGTNTEAFF
TGCAGCGTTGAAGTCGGAACGAACACTGAAGCTTTCTTT
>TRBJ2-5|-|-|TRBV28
CASSFYRRSYNQETQYF
TGTGCCAGCAGTTTTTATAGGCGGTCTTACAACCAAGAGACCCAGTACTTC
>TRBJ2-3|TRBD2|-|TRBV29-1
CSVDPGLAGPRGTYTQYF
TGCAGCGTGGACCCGGGACTAGCGGGGCCCCGGGGCACATATACCCAGTATTTT
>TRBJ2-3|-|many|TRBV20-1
CSARMAGNTQYF
TGCAGTGCTCGCATGGCCGGCAATACGCAGTATTTT
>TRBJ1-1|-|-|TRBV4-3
CASSRALGGEAFF
TGCGCCAGCAGCCGAGCCCTCGGGGGTGAAGCTTTCTTT
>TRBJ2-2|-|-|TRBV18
CASSPVKLGKTATGELFF
TGTGCCAGCTCACCGGTGAAGCTGGGAAAAACCGCAACCGGGGAGCTGTTTTTT
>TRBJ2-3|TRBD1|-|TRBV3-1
CASSPRQGVGGTDTQYF
TGTGCCAGCAGCCCACGACAGGGGGTCGGGGGCACAGATACGCAGTATTTT
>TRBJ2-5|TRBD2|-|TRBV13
CASSGRDFQETQYF
TGTGCCAGCAGCGGGAGGGACTTCCAAGAGACCCAGTACTTC
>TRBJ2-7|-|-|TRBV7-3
CASSVTSSYEQYF
TGTGCCAGCAGTGTGACTAGTTCCTACGAGCAGTACTTC
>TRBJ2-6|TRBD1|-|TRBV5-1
CASSFRTGNSGANVLTF
TGCGCCAGCAGCTTTAGGACAGGGAACTCTGGGGCCAACGTCCTGACTTTC
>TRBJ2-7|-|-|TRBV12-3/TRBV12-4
CARSPGLLPYEQYF
TGTGCCCGCAGTCCTGGACTATTGCCATACGAGCAGTACTTC
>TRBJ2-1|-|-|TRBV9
CASSPLSIRSNEQFF
TGTGCCAGCAGCCCCCTCTCGATCAGGTCCAATGAGCAGTTCTTC
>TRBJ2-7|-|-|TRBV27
CANSIRRDLNYEQYF
TGTGCCAACAGTATCCGGCGGGACCTAAATTACGAGCAGTACTTC
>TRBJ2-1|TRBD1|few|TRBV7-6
CASSTRDSITGGQWEQFF
TGTGCCAGCAGCACCCGGGACAGTATTACCGGTGGACAATGGGAGCAGTTCTTC
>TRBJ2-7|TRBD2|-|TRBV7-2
CASSLMVGGSGSLNEQYF
TGTGCCAGCAGCTTAATGGTTGGGGGTAGCGGGAGCTTGAATGAGCAGTACTTC
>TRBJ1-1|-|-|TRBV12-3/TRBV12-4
CASSFGQGLGGAEAFF
TGTGCCAGCAGTTTTGGCCAGGGGCTAGGGGGGGCTGAAGCTTTCTTT
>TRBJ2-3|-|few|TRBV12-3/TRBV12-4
CASSPGGHSLGTDTQYF
TGTGCCAGCAGTCCAGGGGGGCACAGCTTGGGCACAGATACGCAGTATTTT
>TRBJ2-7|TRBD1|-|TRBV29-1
CSVGQGSHEQYF
TGCAGCGTTGGACAGGGATCCCACGAGCAGTACTTC
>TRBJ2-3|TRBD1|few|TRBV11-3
CASTKQGMVTDTQYF
TGTGCCAGCACCAAACAGGGGATGGTAACAGATACGCAGTATTTT
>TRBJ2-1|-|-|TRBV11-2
CASSPRWVGQGNEQFF
TGTGCCAGCAGCCCACGCTGGGTCGGCCAGGGCAATGAGCAGTTCTTC
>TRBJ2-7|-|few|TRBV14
CASSQVSGREQYF
TGTGCCAGCAGCCAAGTCTCGGGCCGGGAGCAGTACTTC
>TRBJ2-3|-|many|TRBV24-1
CATSVNREDTQYF
TGTGCCACCAGTGTCAACAGGGAGGATACGCAGTATTTT
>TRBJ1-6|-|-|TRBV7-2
CASSLARQNSPLHF
TGTGCCAGCAGCTTAGCTCGGCAGAATTCACCCCTCCACTTT
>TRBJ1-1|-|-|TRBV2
CASSREGRTEAFF
TGTGCCAGCAGTCGGGAGGGGCGGACTGAAGCTTTCTTT
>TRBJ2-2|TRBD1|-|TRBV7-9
CASSPGGRETGELFF
TGTGCCAGCAGCCCAGGGGGCCGGGAAACCGGGGAGCTGTTTTTT
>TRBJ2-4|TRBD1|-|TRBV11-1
CASSPDRADRNIQYF
TGTGCCAGCAGCCCAGACAGGGCGGACAGGAACATTCAGTACTTC
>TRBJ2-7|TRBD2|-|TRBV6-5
CASGYLAGGTYEQYF
TGTGCCAGCGGTTACCTAGCGGGAGGAACCTACGAGCAGTACTTC
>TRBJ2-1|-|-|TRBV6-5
CATSTRTYNEQFF
TGTGCCACCTCGACTAGGACCTACAATGAGCAGTTCTTC
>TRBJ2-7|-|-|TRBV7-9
CASSFLHLTLPYEQYF
TGTGCCAGCAGCTTCCTACATCTAACTTTACCCTACGAGCAGTACTTC
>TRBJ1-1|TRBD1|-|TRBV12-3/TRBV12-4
CANRGQQNTEAFF
TGTGCCAACCGGGGACAGCAGAACACTGAAGCTTTCTTT
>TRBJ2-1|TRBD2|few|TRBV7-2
CASSSTGTSGRLGNEQFF
TGTGCCAGCAGTTCCACCGGGACTAGCGGGAGGTTAGGCAATGAGCAGTTCTTC
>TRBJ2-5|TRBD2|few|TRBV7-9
CASSPRAGEIQETQYF
TGTGCCAGCAGCCCCAGAGCGGGGGAGATACAAGAGACCCAGTACTTC
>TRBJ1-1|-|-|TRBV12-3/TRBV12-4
CASRNNRYTEAFF
TGTGCCAGCAGAAACAACAGATACACTGAAGCTTTCTTT
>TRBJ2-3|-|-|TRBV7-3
CASSRPLAAGAPTDTQYF
TGTGCCAGCAGCCGCCCCCTAGCGGCGGGGGCCCCCACAGATACGCAGTATTTT
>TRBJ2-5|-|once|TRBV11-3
CASSLEGEGGSGTQYF
TGTGCCAGCAGCTTAGAGGGAGAGGGAGGCTCCGGGACCCAGTACTTC
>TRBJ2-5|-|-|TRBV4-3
CASSPHRGAGAPNEQYF
TGCGCCAGCAGCCCCCACAGGGGGGCGGGAGCCCCTAATGAGCAGTACTTC
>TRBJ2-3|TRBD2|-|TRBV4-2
CASSQDRGLAGAQGDTQYF
TGTGCCAGCAGCCAAGATCGGGGACTAGCGGGGGCGCAGGGAGATACGCAGTATTTT
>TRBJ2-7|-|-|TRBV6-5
CASKGDVAHHEQYF
TGTGCCAGCAAGGGGGATGTCGCTCACCACGAGCAGTACTTC
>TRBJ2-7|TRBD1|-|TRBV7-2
CASSLGPGGLRWEQYF
TGTGCCAGCAGCTTAGGTCCAGGGGGCTTACGATGGGAGCAGTACTTC
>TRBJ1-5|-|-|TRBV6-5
CASSNQAQSNQPQHF
TGTGCCAGCAGTAACCAAGCCCAGAGCAATCAGCCCCAGCATTTT
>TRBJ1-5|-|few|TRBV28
CASNRANQPQHF
TGTGCCAGCAACAGGGCTAATCAGCCCCAGCATTTT